This T cell receptor beta chain is from a study of cytomegalovirus exposure and HLA in healthy donors. The CDR3 is 16 residues long. The germline gives CDR1 MNHEY, CDR2 SVGAGI. Trimming removed 0 bases at V and 5 bases at J, with 14 bases between. Both 60 Vbeta primers and 13 Jbeta primers went into the PCR. Clones were read by immunoSEQ multiplex PCR, and TCRdb kept only the in-frame ones, dropping some. Of about 140,000 clones listed, about four fifths were seen once; the top ten hold around 3%. The sample taken for sequencing was PBMCs. V gene TRBV6-5 combines with J gene TRBJ2-1; D possibly corresponds to TRBD2 (7 bases). This TCR was sampled from a man aged 18 to 30 in good health and CMV-seropositive. CDR3 region: CASSYSPGGPNNEQFF. In DNA, the CDR3 is TGTGCCAGCAGTTACTCCCCGGGGGGCCCTAACAATGAGCAGTTCTTC.